One sample yielded the 30 T cell receptor beta chains listed below, sequenced in a study of PD-L1 blockade in urothelial cancer. Libraries were prepared by immunoSEQ multiplex PCR; TCRdb keeps only in-frame clonotypes and omits some of them. The data contain just over 20,000 clones, 88% of them singletons. Sequenced material: PBMCs, taken around atezolizumab (anti-PD-L1) treatment. The receptor set was obtained from a man in his fifties with urothelial cancer.

The chain recombines TRBV28 with TRBJ2-6, with a tentative D call TRBD2 (6 bases). The V end lost 5 bases, the J end lost 0 bases, and 8 bases lay between the germline ends. There are 15 residues in the CDR3. Looked up from germline, CDR1 is MDHEN and CDR2 is SYDVKM. In nucleotides, the CDR3 is TGTGCCAGCAGTCCCGGGGGCTCTGGGGCCAACGTCCTGACTTTC. Its protein is CASSPGGSGANVLTF.

This chain uses TRBV7-3 with TRBJ2-3; no definite D call. V lost 4 bases to trimming and J lost 0 bases, with 5 bases between them. This CDR3 has 13 residues. Germline values: CDR1 SGHTA, CDR2 FQGTGA. The CDR3 spells CASSSTSTDTQYF. The CDR3 nucleotides are TGTGCCAGCAGCTCCACTAGCACAGATACGCAGTATTTT.

The genes are TRBV7-6 and TRBJ2-7; 14 nucleotides line up with TRBD2. Germline V gene lookup returns CDR1 SGHVS and CDR2 FNYEAQ. V shed 5 bases and J 0 bases; nucleotides not matched to a gene: 15. The CDR3 runs to 20 residues. The CDR3 DNA reads as TGTGCCAGCAGCAAAAAAATCCCGGGACTAGCGGGAGTGGGCTCCTACGAGCAGTACTTC. Translating it yields CASSKKIPGLAGVGSYEQYF.

This chain joins TRBV19 and TRBJ2-7, with D possibly TRBD1 on 5 matching bases. Trimming took off 5 bases at V and 0 bases at J, with 14 bases between the two ends. From germline, CDR1 is LNHDA and CDR2 SQIVND (reference sequence). CDR3 length: 15 residues. The CDR3 DNA is TGTGCCAGTAGTCCAAGACAGTGGACCTCCTACGAGCAGTACTTC. It codes for CASSPRQWTSYEQYF.

The rearrangement joins TRBV13 to TRBJ2-3, with 10 positions matching TRBD2. The germline CDR1 and CDR2 sequences are PRHDT and FYEKMQ (reference sequence). After removal of 5 bases from V and 2 bases from J, the junction contained 7 bases not matched to a gene. The CDR3 has 16 residues. The CDR3 reads CASSRSSGGSTDTQYF. For the CDR3, the DNA is TGTGCCAGCAGCCGCAGTAGCGGGGGGTCCACAGATACGCAGTATTTT.

CDR3 sequence (DNA): TGTGCCAGCAGCTTAGGGGTCCAGGCTAGTAGGGAGGAGACCCAGTACTTC. It is translated as CASSLGVQASREETQYF. The chain links TRBV7-9 to TRBJ2-5, with D tentatively TRBD2 (5 bases). The CDR3 runs 17 residues. Germline V gene lookup returns CDR1 SEHNR and CDR2 FQNEAQ (reference sequence). V was shortened by 1 base and J by 5 bases, with 20 bases between the two germline ends.

V gene TRBV6-1 combines with J gene TRBJ1-5; 8 nucleotides agree with TRBD1. Germline loops: CDR1 MNHNS, CDR2 SASEGT. V shed 3 bases, J shed 2 bases, and the junction held 6 bases outside the gene matches. The CDR3 sequence is 16 residues long. The DNA of the CDR3 is TGTGCCAGCAGTGACGGACAGGGAATGGGCAATCAGCCCCAGCATTTT. Its translation: CASSDGQGMGNQPQHF.

Only a few counts were recorded for this clone. J is TRBJ2-7 and V is TRBV11-2; TRBD2 agrees at 16 bases. In germline, CDR1 is SGHAT, CDR2 FQNNGV. Unmatched junction bases numbered 12, after V lost 7 bases and J lost 0 bases. The CDR3 totals 19 residues. In DNA, the CDR3 is TGTGCCAGCAACTCCGGGACTAGCGGGGGGGTTCCTATCTCCTACGAGCAGTACTTC. The encoded protein is CASNSGTSGGVPISYEQYF.

The table lists this clone with a count of one. The chain joins TRBV27 to TRBJ2-2; 8 bases align to TRBD2. Trimming at V came to 4 bases and at J to 4 bases, leaving 2 bases not matched to a gene. The CDR3 length is 14 residues. Germline V gene data show CDR1 as MNHEY and CDR2 as SMNVEV (reference sequence). The CDR3 protein is CASSYLAGTGELFF. The DNA for the CDR3 is TGTGCCAGCAGTTATCTAGCGGGCACCGGGGAGCTGTTTTTT.

The rearrangement joins TRBV10-2 to TRBJ2-5; 9 bases agree with TRBD1. CDR1 is WSHSY and CDR2 is SAAADI in the germline V gene. J was trimmed by 5 bases and V by 6 bases; bases with no gene match: 10. The CDR3 is 15 residues long. CDR3 region: CASSRDRDLWETQYF. The CDR3 DNA reads TGCGCCAGCAGCCGGGACAGGGATCTTTGGGAGACCCAGTACTTC.

The chain employs TRBV28 and TRBJ2-7; the D gene is possibly TRBD1 (6 bases). Germline lookup yields CDR1 MDHEN and CDR2 SYDVKM. Trimming pared 5 bases from V and 4 bases from J, leaving 15 bases between. The CDR3 contains 14 residues. Here the CDR3 reads CASSKPGHPYEQYF. Written as DNA, the CDR3 is TGTGCCAGCAGTAAGCCGGGACACCCATACGAGCAGTACTTC.

This chain links TRBV18 with TRBJ2-7; TRBD2 matches at 9 bases. This CDR3 spans 16 amino acids. The V segment lost 3 bases and the J segment 2 bases; nucleotides outside the gene matches: 8. Germline CDR1 KGHSH, CDR2 LQKENI. The CDR3 here is CASSPGGLAIAYEQYF. The DNA for the CDR3 is TGTGCCAGCTCACCTGGAGGACTAGCGATTGCCTACGAGCAGTACTTC.

The chain employs TRBV7-9 and TRBJ1-4, with 10 bases lining up with TRBD1. Germline V gives CDR1 SEHNR, CDR2 FQNEAQ (reference sequence). The CDR3 runs 15 residues. The trim removed 6 bases at V and 7 bases at J, leaving 8 bases unmatched. CDR3 nucleotide sequence: TGTGCCAGCAGTACCGGGACAGGGGCCGGTGAAAAACTGTTTTTT. Translating it yields CASSTGTGAGEKLFF.

Of note for this clone: Other DNA sequences within the sample encode an identical CDR3. The V and J genes are TRBV30 and TRBJ1-1; D perhaps matches TRBD1 (6 bases). This CDR3 spans 14 amino acids. The germline V gene encodes CDR1 GTSNPN and CDR2 SVGIG (reference sequence). The V end was cut by 0 bases, the J end by 3 bases, with 11 bases between. In DNA form, the CDR3 reads TGTGCCTGGAGTGTACTAGGGGGTGACACTGAAGCTTTCTTT. Its protein is CAWSVLGGDTEAFF.

The V gene is TRBV5-4, the J gene TRBJ2-5; D gene ambiguous. In germline, CDR1 is SGHNT, CDR2 YYREEE (reference sequence). The CDR3 runs 15 residues. The V gene lost 4 bases and the J gene lost 3 bases, with 16 bases spanning the gap. DNA of the CDR3: TGTGCCAGCAGCAAAGAAACGAGGTCTGAAGAGACCCAGTACTTC. This gives the protein CASSKETRSEETQYF.

The CDR3 DNA is TGTGCCAGTAGTATCAGGGGCCAGGGGGATCAGCCCCAGCATTTT. Amino acid sequence: CASSIRGQGDQPQHF. The chain has TRBV19 and TRBJ1-5, with 7 bases aligning to TRBD1. The germline V gene encodes CDR1 LNHDA and CDR2 SQIVND (reference sequence). There are 15 residues in the CDR3. The J segment lost 5 bases and the V segment lost 3 bases, leaving 7 bases of the junction unmatched.

The chain couples TRBV7-8 to TRBJ1-5; D unresolved. Trimming shortened V by 5 bases and J by 3 bases, and 17 bases separated the two germline ends. The CDR3 has 16 amino acids. Germline assignment: CDR1 SGHVS and CDR2 FQNEAQ. The CDR3 here is CASSLTTLIINQPQHF. The CDR3 nucleotides are TGTGCCAGCAGCCTGACTACATTAATTATCAATCAGCCCCAGCATTTT. Drawing the rest from reference TRBV7-8 and TRBJ1-5, the complete variable domain is GAGVSQSPRYKVAKRGQDVALRCDPISGHVSLFWYQQALGQGPEFLTYFQNEAQLDKSGLPSDRFFAERPEGSVSTLKIQRTQQEDSAVYLCASSLTTLIINQPQHFGDGTRLSIL.

The chain is built from TRBV13 and TRBJ2-7; 9 positions match TRBD1. Germline V lookup: CDR1 PRHDT, CDR2 FYEKMQ (reference sequence). The CDR3 extends over 14 amino acids. The V gene end was trimmed by 5 bases and the J gene end by 5 bases; junction bases not matched to a gene: 7. CDR3 region: CASSIRTGVHEQYF. The CDR3 DNA reads as TGTGCCAGCAGCATTCGGACAGGGGTACACGAGCAGTACTTC.

The chain joins TRBV15 to TRBJ1-4; possible D gene TRBD1, 5 bases. The CDR3 runs to 12 residues. CDR1 is LNHNV and CDR2 is YYDKDF in the germline V gene (reference sequence). Between the trimmed V and J ends, which lost 3 bases and 12 bases, there was a span of 11 bases. The CDR3 spells CATSRQPRELFF. CDR3 bases: TGTGCCACCAGCAGGCAGCCCAGGGAACTGTTTTTT.

CDR3 region: CASIELAGAYNEQFF. The CDR3 nucleotides read TGTGCCAGTATAGAGCTAGCGGGAGCTTACAATGAGCAGTTCTTC. The gene calls are TRBV19 and TRBJ2-1, with 10 bases lining up with TRBD2. CDR3 size: 15 residues. V shed 7 bases and J 4 bases; nucleotides not matched to a gene: 7. Looked up from germline, CDR1 is LNHDA and CDR2 is SQIVND (reference sequence).

V and J are TRBV19 and TRBJ2-7, with a possible D match to TRBD2 (6 bases). This CDR3 comprises 15 residues. CDR1 and CDR2 from the germline V gene are LNHDA and SQIVND (reference sequence). V lost 4 bases and J 4 bases, leaving 17 bases between the germline ends. Written as DNA, the CDR3 is TGTGCCAGTAGTAGCTATGGGGACGGGAGTTACGAGCAGTACTTC. Translated, it gives CASSSYGDGSYEQYF.

The table lists this clone with a count of one. J is TRBJ2-3 and V is TRBV28; 7 bases line up with TRBD1. The CDR3 has 13 amino acids. With V trimmed by 7 bases and J by 4 bases, 5 bases remained unmatched. Germline values: CDR1 MDHEN, CDR2 SYDVKM. CDR3 sequence reads: CASIEGAADTQYF. In DNA, the CDR3 is TGTGCCAGCATTGAGGGGGCGGCAGATACGCAGTATTTT.

This clone is a singleton in its sample. The V call is TRBV6-5, the J call TRBJ1-1; TRBD1 might be the D (5 bases). This CDR3 comprises 11 residues. Trimming pared 5 bases from V and 8 bases from J, leaving 9 bases between. Germline loops: CDR1 MNHEY, CDR2 SVGAGI. The CDR3 is CASSARAEAFF. In DNA, the CDR3 is TGTGCCAGCAGTGCCAGGGCCGAAGCTTTCTTT.

The chain couples TRBV7-2 to TRBJ1-2, with a possible D match to TRBD1 (6 bases). Germline lookup yields CDR1 SGHTA and CDR2 FQGNSA. V was trimmed by 3 bases and J by 0 bases, leaving 14 bases between them. The CDR3 sequence is 16 residues long. The CDR3 sequence: CASSFDRSIANYGYTF. Here the CDR3 DNA reads TGTGCCAGCAGCTTCGACAGGTCTATTGCTAACTATGGCTACACCTTC.

The chain carries TRBV7-8 and TRBJ1-2; tentatively, D is TRBD1 (5 bases). CDR1 and CDR2 from the germline V gene are SGHVS and FQNEAQ. Trimming removed 5 bases from V and 9 bases from J, with 16 bases in between. This CDR3 comprises 13 residues. The CDR3 nucleotides are TGTGCCAGCAGCGCGGACAACCTGGGCCGCTACACCTTC. Protein sequence: CASSADNLGRYTF. Full variable domain (outside the CDR3, taken from reference TRBV7-8 and TRBJ1-2): GAGVSQSPRYKVAKRGQDVALRCDPISGHVSLFWYQQALGQGPEFLTYFQNEAQLDKSGLPSDRFFAERPEGSVSTLKIQRTQQEDSAVYLCASSADNLGRYTFGSGTRLTVV.

This clone appeared a few times. The chain couples TRBV4-1 to TRBJ1-6; D gene uncertain. The CDR3 extends over 14 amino acids. The germline gives CDR1 MGHRA, CDR2 YSYEKL. V was shortened by 3 bases and J by 10 bases, with 13 bases between the two germline ends. CDR3 sequence reads: CASSQRAAKSPLHF. For the CDR3, the DNA is TGCGCCAGCAGCCAGCGGGCGGCTAAGTCACCCCTCCACTTT.

The chain links TRBV19 to TRBJ2-3; the D gene is possibly TRBD1 (5 bases). With 6 bases removed from V and 1 base from J, the gap between germline ends came to 14 bases. The CDR3 covers 15 residues. Germline assignment: CDR1 LNHDA and CDR2 SQIVND (reference sequence). As DNA, the CDR3 is TGTGCCAGTAGACCCCTCAGGGCTCGCACAGATACGCAGTATTTT. Protein product: CASRPLRARTDTQYF.

The J gene is TRBJ2-6, the V gene TRBV2, with 7 bases that match TRBD1. The CDR3 covers 17 residues. V shed 6 bases, J shed 0 bases, and the junction held 8 bases outside the gene matches. Germline values: CDR1 SNHLY, CDR2 FYNNEI. This CDR3 reads CASRSGTVTSGANVLTF. CDR3 sequence (DNA): TGTGCCAGCAGATCCGGGACAGTGACCTCTGGGGCCAACGTCCTGACTTTC.

This clone has only one observation. The V gene is TRBV28, the J gene TRBJ2-7, with 10 bases aligning to TRBD2. Germline V gene data show CDR1 as MDHEN and CDR2 as SYDVKM. With 6 bases clipped from V and 3 bases from J, the junction kept 2 bases outside the gene matches. This CDR3 has 13 amino acids. CDR3 sequence: CASRASGSYEQYF. CDR3 DNA sequence: TGTGCCAGCAGGGCTAGCGGGAGCTACGAGCAGTACTTC.

This chain uses TRBV29-1 with TRBJ2-5; D may be TRBD2 (7 bases). Trimming left V 7 bases short and J 4 bases short, with 19 bases between. The V gene's germline CDR1 is SQVTM and CDR2 ANQGSEA. CDR3 length: 14 residues. The CDR3 loop is CSGRTGGPRETQYF. As DNA, the CDR3 is TGCAGCGGACGAACGGGGGGCCCCCGAGAGACCCAGTACTTC.